The source of this TCR beta chain is a study of beta chain features in type 1 diabetes. For the study at large: Age, gender, cell numbers and subset yield matched between patients and controls. Some 110,000,000 sorted cells were examined across all samples. Whole-study results and caveats: Compared to healthy donors, patients appeared to have naive, central memory and Treg TCRB repertoires that were more alike. Shorter TCRB CDR3s, moderately but significantly so, were found in Type 1 diabetes patients in all four CD4+ subsets.

This clone was seen only a few times. Antigen: not known. Cells sorted by CD45RO/CCR7/CD25/CD127/CD95/CD27 comprised CD4+ naive, central memory, regulatory and stem cell-like memory cells. Expressed TCRB transcripts were sequenced, since all the RNA that had been isolated was reverse transcribed. Data came from immunoSEQ multiplex PCR; TCRdb stores just in-frame clones and leaves some out. The data show about 340,000 clones, with roughly 13% seen just once and about 0.016% held by the top ten. This TCR derives from a woman under 30 with type 1 diabetes. Sequenced sample: naive CD4+ T cells from blood.

Here the CDR3 reads CASSVGRAGGPVEQFF. The DNA for the CDR3 is TGTGCCAGCAGCGTAGGAAGGGCGGGAGGGCCTGTTGAGCAGTTCTTC. The V and J genes are TRBV9 and TRBJ2-1; 9 nucleotides match TRBD2. The CDR3 runs 16 residues. The germline gives CDR1 SGDLS, CDR2 YYNGEE. V lost 0 bases to trimming and J lost 9 bases; unmatched junction nucleotides: 10.